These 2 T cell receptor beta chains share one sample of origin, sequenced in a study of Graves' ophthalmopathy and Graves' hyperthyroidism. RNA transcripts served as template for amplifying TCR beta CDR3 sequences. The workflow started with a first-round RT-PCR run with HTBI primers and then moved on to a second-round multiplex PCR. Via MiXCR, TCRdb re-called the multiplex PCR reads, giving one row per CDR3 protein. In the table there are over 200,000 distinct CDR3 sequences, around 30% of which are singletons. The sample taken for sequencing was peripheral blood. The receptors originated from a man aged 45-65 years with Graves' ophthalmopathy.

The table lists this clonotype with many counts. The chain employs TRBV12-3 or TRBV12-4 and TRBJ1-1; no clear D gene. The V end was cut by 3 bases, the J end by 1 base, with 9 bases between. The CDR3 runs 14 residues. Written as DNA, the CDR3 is TGTGCCAGCAGTTTTGGGTTTGGGAACACTGAAGCTTTCTTT. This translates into CASSFGFGNTEAFF.

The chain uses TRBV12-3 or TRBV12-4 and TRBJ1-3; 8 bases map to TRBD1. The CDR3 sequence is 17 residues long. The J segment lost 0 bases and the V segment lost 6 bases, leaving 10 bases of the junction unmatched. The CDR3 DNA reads TGTGCCAGCAGGCCTTGGGGGACAGGAGACTCTGGAAACACCATATATTTT. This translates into CASRPWGTGDSGNTIYF.